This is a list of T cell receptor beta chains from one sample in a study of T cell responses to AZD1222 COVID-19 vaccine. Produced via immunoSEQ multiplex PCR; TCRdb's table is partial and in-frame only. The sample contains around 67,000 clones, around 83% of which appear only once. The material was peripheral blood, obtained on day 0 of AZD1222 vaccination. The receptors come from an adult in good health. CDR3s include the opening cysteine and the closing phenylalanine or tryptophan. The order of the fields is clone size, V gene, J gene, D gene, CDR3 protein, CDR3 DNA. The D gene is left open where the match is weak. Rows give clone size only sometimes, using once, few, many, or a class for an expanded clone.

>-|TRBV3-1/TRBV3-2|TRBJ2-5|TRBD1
CASSQAPGQQETQYF
TGTGCCAGCAGCCAAGCGCCGGGACAGCAAGAGACCCAGTACTTC
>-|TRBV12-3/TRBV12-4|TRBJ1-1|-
CALKGRGTEAFF
TGTGCCCTGAAGGGGAGAGGGACTGAAGCTTTCTTT
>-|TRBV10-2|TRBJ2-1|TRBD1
CASQVTGQNNEQFF
TGCGCCAGCCAGGTCACGGGACAGAACAATGAGCAGTTCTTC
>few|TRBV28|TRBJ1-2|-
CASSPLRVGNFYGYTF
TGTGCCAGCAGTCCACTCCGTGTCGGGAATTTCTATGGCTACACCTTC
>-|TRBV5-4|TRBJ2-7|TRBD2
CASSWGTSGVYNEQYF
TGTGCCAGCAGCTGGGGGACTAGCGGGGTTTACAACGAGCAGTACTTC
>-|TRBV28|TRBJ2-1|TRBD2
CASSYGLAGDNEQFF
TGTGCCAGCAGTTACGGACTAGCGGGGGACAATGAGCAGTTCTTC
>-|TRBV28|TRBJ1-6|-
CASSTISPLHF
TGTGCCAGCAGTACTATTTCACCCCTCCACTTT
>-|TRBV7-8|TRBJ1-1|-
CASSWVGGRNTEAFF
TGTGCCAGCAGCTGGGTTGGGGGGAGGAACACTGAAGCTTTCTTT
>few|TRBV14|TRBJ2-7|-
CASSLFFRRGGVGHEQYF
TGTGCCAGCAGCCTATTTTTCAGGAGGGGGGGAGTTGGCCACGAGCAGTACTTC
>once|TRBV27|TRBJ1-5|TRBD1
CASSLTPTGNGPQHF
TGTGCCAGCAGTTTAACCCCGACAGGGAATGGGCCCCAGCATTTT
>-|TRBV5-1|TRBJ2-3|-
CASTGLPTDTQYF
TGCGCCAGCACAGGACTCCCGACGGATACGCAGTATTTT
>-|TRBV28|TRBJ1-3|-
CASSLTEIFSGNTIYF
TGTGCCAGCAGTTTAACAGAGATTTTCTCTGGAAACACCATATATTTT
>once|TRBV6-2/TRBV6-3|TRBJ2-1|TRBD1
CASSYSQGALGDNEQFF
TGTGCCAGCAGTTACTCGCAGGGGGCACTGGGGGACAATGAGCAGTTCTTC
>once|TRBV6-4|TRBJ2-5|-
CASSDSILRGPLGTQYF
TGTGCCAGCAGTGACTCGATTTTGCGGGGCCCGTTGGGGACCCAGTACTTC
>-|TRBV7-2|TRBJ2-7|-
CASSSPPGRGSSYEQYF
TGTGCCAGCAGCTCACCCCCTGGTCGGGGGAGCTCCTACGAGCAGTACTTC
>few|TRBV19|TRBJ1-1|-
CASSKHGSMNTEAFF
TGTGCCAGTAGTAAACACGGCAGTATGAACACTGAAGCTTTCTTT
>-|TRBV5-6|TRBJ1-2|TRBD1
CASTPEAGGYGYTF
TGTGCCAGCACACCCGAGGCAGGGGGCTATGGCTACACCTTC
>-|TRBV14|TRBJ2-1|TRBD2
CASSRETSGGSYNEQFF
TGTGCCAGCAGCCGAGAGACTAGCGGGGGGTCGTACAATGAGCAGTTCTTC
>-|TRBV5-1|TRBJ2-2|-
CASSLDTAGELFF
TGCGCCAGCAGCTTGGATACGGCCGGGGAGCTGTTTTTT
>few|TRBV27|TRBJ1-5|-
CASGTESNQPQHF
TGTGCCAGCGGTACAGAAAGCAATCAGCCCCAGCATTTT
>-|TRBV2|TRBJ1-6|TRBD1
CASSLTGREDSPLHF
TGTGCCAGCAGTCTGACAGGGAGAGAGGATTCACCCCTCCACTTT
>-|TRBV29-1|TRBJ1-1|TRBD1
CSVPRDSVTEAFF
TGCAGCGTTCCCCGGGACAGTGTCACTGAAGCTTTCTTT
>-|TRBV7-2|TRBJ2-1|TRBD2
CASSLGPLAGGYNEQFF
TGTGCCAGCAGCTTAGGTCCCCTAGCGGGGGGGTACAATGAGCAGTTCTTC
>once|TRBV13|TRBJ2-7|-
CASSSGRPGEQYF
TGTGCCAGCAGCTCAGGACGCCCCGGCGAGCAGTACTTC
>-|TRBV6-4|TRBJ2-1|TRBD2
CASSDSLTSGGAHEQFF
TGTGCCAGCAGTGACTCCCTGACTAGCGGGGGGGCCCATGAGCAGTTCTTC
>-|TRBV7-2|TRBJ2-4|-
CASSLVFEVSKNIQYF
TGTGCCAGCAGCTTAGTTTTCGAAGTTTCCAAAAACATTCAGTACTTC
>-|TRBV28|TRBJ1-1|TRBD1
CASSNRQGALNTEAFF
TGTGCCAGCAGTAATCGACAGGGGGCTTTGAACACTGAAGCTTTCTTT
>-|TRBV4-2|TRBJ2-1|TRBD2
CASRQGTSGGAGANEQFF
TGTGCCAGCAGACAAGGCACTAGCGGGGGGGCTGGGGCCAATGAGCAGTTCTTC
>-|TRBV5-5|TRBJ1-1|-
CASSPLGGHTEAFF
TGTGCCAGCAGCCCCCTAGGGGGGCACACTGAAGCTTTCTTT